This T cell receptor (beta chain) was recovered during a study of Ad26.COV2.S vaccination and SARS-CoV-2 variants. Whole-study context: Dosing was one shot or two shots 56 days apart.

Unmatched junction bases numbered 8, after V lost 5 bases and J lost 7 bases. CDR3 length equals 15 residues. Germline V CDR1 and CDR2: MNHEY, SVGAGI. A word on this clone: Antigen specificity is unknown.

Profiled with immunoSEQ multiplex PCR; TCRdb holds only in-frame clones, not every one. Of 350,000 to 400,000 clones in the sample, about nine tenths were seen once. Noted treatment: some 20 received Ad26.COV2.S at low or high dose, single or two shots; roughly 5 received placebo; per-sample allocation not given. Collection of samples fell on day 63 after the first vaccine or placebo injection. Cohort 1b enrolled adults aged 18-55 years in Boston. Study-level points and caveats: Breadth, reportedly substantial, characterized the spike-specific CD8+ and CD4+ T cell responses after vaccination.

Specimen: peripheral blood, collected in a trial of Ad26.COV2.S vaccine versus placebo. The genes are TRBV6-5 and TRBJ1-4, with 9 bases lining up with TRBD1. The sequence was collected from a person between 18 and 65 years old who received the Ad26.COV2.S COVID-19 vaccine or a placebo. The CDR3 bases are TGTGCCAGCAGTCCCCAGGACAGGGGTGGTGAAAAACTGTTTTTT. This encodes CASSPQDRGGEKLFF.